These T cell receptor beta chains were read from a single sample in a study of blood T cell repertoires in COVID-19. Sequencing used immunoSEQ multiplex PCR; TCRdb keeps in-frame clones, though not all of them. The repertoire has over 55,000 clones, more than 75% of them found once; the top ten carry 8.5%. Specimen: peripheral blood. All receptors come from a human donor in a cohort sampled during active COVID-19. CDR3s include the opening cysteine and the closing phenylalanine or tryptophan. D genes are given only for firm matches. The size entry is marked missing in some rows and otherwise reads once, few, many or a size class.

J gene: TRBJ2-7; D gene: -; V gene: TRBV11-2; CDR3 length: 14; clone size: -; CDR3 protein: CASSLGRVSYEQYF; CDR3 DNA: TGTGCCAGCAGCTTAGGGAGGGTTTCCTACGAGCAGTACTTC
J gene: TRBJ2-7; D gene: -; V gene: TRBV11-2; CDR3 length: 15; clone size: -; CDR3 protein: CASSLDPGGTYEQYF; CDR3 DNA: TGTGCCAGCAGCTTAGATCCCGGCGGTACCTACGAGCAGTACTTC
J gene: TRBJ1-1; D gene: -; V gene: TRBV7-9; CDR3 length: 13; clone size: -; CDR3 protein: CASSLPVLTEAFF; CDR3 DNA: TGTGCCAGCAGCCTCCCGGTTTTGACTGAAGCTTTCTTT
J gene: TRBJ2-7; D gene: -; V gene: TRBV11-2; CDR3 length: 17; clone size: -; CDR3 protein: CASSPIRGAGPPYEQYF; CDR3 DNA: TGTGCCAGCAGCCCGATTAGAGGCGCGGGCCCCCCCTACGAGCAGTACTTC
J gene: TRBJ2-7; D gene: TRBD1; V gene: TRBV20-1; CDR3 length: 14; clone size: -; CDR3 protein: CSASRQGADHEQYF; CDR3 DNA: TGCAGTGCTAGTAGACAGGGGGCGGACCACGAGCAGTACTTC
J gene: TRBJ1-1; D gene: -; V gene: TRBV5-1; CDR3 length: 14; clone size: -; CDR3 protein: CASSLAQGSTEAFF; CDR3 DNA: TGCGCCAGCAGCTTGGCACAGGGTTCCACTGAAGCTTTCTTT
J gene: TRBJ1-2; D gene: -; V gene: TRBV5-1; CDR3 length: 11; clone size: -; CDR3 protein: CASSSQGGYTF; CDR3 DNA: TGCGCCAGCAGCTCCCAGGGTGGCTACACCTTC
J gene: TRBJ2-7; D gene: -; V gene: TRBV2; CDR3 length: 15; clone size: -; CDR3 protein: CASREDGGITYEQYF; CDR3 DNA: TGTGCCAGCAGGGAGGACGGGGGAATTACCTACGAGCAGTACTTC
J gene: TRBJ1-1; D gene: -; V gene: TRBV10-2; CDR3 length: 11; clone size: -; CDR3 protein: CASSAVSEAFF; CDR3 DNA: TGCGCCAGCAGTGCGGTTTCTGAAGCTTTCTTT
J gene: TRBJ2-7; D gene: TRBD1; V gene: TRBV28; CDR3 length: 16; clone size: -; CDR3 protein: CASSLIPGTGGNEQYF; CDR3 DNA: TGTGCCAGCAGTTTGATCCCCGGGACAGGGGGGAACGAGCAGTACTTC
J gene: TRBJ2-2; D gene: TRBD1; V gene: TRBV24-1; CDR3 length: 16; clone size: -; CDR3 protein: CATSDWGQGVAGELFF; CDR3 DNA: TGTGCCACCAGTGATTGGGGACAGGGTGTAGCCGGGGAGCTGTTTTTT
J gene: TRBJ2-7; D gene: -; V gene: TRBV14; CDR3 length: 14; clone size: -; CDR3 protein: CASSQYDISYEQYF; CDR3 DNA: TGTGCCAGCAGCCAGTACGACATCTCCTACGAGCAGTACTTC
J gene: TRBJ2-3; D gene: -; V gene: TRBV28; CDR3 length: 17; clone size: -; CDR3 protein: CASSQPGLNVGSDTQYF; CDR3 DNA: TGTGCCAGCAGTCAGCCGGGACTGAACGTTGGGTCAGATACGCAGTATTTT
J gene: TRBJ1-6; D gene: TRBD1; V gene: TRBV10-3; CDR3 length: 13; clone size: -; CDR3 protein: CAITGTGGSPLHF; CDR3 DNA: TGTGCCATCACGGGGACAGGCGGCTCACCCCTCCACTTT
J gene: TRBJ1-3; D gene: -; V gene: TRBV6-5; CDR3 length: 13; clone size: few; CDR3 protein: CASSYGQGNTIYF; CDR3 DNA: TGTGCCAGCAGTTACGGGCAGGGAAACACCATATATTTT
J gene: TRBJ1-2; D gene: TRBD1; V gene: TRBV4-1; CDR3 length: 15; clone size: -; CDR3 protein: CASSLRTGVDYGYTF; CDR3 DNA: TGCGCCAGCAGCCTCAGGACAGGGGTTGACTATGGCTACACCTTC
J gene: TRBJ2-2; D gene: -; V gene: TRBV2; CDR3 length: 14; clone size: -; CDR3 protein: CASSLELGTGELFF; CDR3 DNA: TGTGCCAGCAGCCTCGAACTAGGAACCGGGGAGCTGTTTTTT
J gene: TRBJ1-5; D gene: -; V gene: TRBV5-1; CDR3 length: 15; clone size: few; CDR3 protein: CASSLAGAVDQPQHF; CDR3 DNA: TGCGCCAGCAGCTTGGCAGGGGCGGTGGATCAGCCCCAGCATTTT
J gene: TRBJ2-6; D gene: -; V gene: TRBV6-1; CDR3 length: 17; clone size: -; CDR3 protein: CASSARTVLSGANVLTF; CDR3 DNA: TGTGCCAGCAGTGCCCGGACAGTGCTCTCTGGGGCCAACGTCCTGACTTTC
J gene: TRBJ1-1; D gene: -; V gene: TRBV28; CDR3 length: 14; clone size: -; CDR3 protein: CASNPQGGAIWAFF; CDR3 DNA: TGTGCCAGCAACCCACAAGGAGGGGCCATTTGGGCTTTCTTT
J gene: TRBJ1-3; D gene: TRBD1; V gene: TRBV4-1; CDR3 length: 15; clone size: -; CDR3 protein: CASERDRGSGNTIYF; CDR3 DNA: TGCGCCAGCGAAAGGGACAGGGGGTCTGGAAACACCATATATTTT
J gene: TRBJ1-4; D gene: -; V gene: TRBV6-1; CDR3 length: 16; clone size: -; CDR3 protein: CASSEAYRTTNEKLFF; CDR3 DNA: TGTGCCAGCAGTGAAGCGTACAGAACAACTAATGAAAAACTGTTTTTT
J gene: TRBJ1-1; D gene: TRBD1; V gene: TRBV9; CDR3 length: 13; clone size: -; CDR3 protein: CASSGTGDTEAFF; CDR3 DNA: TGTGCCAGCAGCGGGACAGGGGACACTGAAGCTTTCTTT
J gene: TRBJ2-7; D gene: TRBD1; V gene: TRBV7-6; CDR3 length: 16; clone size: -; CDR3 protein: CASSPFYRQGSYEQYF; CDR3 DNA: TGTGCCAGCAGCCCCTTCTACCGACAGGGATCCTACGAGCAGTACTTC
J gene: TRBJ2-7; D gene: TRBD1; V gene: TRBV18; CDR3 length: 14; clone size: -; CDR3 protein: CASSRGQGTYEQYF; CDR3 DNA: TGTGCCAGCTCACGGGGACAGGGGACCTACGAGCAGTACTTC
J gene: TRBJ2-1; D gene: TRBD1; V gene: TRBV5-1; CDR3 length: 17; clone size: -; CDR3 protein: CASSLALDRGVYNEQFF; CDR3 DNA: TGCGCCAGCAGCTTGGCCTTGGACAGGGGCGTCTACAATGAGCAGTTCTTC
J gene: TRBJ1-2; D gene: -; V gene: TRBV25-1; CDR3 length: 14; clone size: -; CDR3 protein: CASSESGIYYGYTF; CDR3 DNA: TGTGCCAGCAGTGAATCGGGGATTTACTATGGCTACACCTTC
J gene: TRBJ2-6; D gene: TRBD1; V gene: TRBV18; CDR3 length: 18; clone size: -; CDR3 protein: CASSPPMGQYSGANVLTF; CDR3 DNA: TGTGCCAGCTCACCACCGATGGGACAGTACTCTGGGGCCAACGTCCTGACTTTC
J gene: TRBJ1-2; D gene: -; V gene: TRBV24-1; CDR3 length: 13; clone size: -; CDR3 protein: CATHDGSGYGYTF; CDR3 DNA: TGTGCCACTCACGACGGGTCGGGATATGGCTACACCTTC
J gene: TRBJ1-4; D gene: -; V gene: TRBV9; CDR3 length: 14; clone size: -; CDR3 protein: CASSAVGNREKLFF; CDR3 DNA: TGTGCCAGCAGCGCCGTGGGGAACAGGGAAAAACTGTTTTTT
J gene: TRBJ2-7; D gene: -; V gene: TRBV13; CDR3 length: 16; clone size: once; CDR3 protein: CASSRTGGISYYEQYF; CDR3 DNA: TGTGCCAGCAGCCGTACGGGGGGCATCTCCTACTACGAGCAGTACTTC
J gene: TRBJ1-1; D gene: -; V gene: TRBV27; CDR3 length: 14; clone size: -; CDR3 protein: CASSYRSGDTEAFF; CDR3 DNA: TGTGCCAGCAGTTATAGGTCCGGGGACACTGAAGCTTTCTTT
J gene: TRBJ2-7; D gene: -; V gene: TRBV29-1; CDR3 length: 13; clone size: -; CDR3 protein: CSVLGDSPYEQYF; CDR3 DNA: TGCAGCGTTTTGGGTGACAGCCCCTACGAGCAGTACTTC
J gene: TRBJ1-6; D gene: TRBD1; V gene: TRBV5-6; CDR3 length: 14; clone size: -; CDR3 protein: CASSAGQGVTPLHF; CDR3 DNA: TGTGCCAGCAGCGCCGGACAGGGGGTGACACCCCTCCACTTT
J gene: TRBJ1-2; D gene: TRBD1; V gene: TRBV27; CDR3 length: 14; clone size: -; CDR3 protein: CASSSETGGNGYTF; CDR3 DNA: TGTGCCAGCAGTTCCGAGACAGGGGGCAATGGCTACACCTTC
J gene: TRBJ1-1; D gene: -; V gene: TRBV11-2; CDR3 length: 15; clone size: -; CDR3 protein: CASSLTGSRKSEAFF; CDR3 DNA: TGTGCCAGCAGCCTTACAGGGTCTCGAAAGTCTGAAGCTTTCTTT
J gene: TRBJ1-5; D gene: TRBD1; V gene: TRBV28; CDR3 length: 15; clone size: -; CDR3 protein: CASSPDRGSNQPQHF; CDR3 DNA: TGTGCCAGCAGCCCCGACAGGGGAAGCAATCAGCCCCAGCATTTT
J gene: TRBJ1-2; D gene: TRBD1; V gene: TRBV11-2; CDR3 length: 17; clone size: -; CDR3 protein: CASSLWRAGRDSHGYTF; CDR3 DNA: TGTGCCAGCAGCTTATGGAGGGCTGGGCGGGACAGTCATGGCTACACCTTC
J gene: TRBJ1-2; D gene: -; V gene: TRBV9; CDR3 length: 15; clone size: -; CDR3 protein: CASSADHRVSYGYTF; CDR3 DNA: TGTGCCAGCAGCGCAGACCACAGGGTTAGCTATGGCTACACCTTC
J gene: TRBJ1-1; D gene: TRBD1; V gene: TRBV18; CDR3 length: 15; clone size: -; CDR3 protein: CASSPRTGEGTEAFF; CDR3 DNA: TGTGCCAGCTCACCACGGACAGGGGAAGGCACTGAAGCTTTCTTT
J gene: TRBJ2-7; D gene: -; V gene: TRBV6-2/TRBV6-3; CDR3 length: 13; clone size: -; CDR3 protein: CASSRTAPYEQYF; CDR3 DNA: TGTGCCAGCAGCAGGACAGCCCCCTACGAGCAGTACTTC
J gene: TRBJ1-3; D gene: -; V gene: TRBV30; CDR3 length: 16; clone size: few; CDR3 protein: CAWRRRNRDSGNTIYF; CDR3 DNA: TGTGCCTGGAGACGCCGGAACAGGGATTCTGGAAACACCATATATTTT
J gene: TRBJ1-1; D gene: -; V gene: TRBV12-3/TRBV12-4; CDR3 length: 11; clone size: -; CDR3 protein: CASSFGTEAFF; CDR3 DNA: TGTGCCAGCAGTTTCGGTACTGAAGCTTTCTTT
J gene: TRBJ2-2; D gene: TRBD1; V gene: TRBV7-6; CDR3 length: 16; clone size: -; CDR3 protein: CASSLPTGGATGELFF; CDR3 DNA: TGTGCCAGCAGCTTACCAACAGGGGGCGCGACCGGGGAGCTGTTTTTT
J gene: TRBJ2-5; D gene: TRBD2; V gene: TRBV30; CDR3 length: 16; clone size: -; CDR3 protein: CAWSVRRTSGQETQYF; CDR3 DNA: TGTGCCTGGAGTGTACGTAGAACTAGCGGCCAAGAGACCCAGTACTTC
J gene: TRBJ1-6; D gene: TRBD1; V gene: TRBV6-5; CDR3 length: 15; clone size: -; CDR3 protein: CASGPSQGSGSPLHF; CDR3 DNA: TGTGCCAGCGGCCCGTCACAGGGGTCGGGTTCACCCCTCCACTTT
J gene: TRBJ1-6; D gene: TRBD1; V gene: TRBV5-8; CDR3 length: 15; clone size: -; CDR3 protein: CASRSDRGRNSPLHF; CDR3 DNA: TGTGCCAGCAGGTCGGACAGGGGGCGAAATTCACCCCTCCACTTT
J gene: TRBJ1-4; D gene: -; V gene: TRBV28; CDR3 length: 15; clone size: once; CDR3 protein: CASSFMAATNEKLFF; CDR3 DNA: TGTGCCAGCAGTTTTATGGCAGCGACTAATGAAAAACTGTTTTTT
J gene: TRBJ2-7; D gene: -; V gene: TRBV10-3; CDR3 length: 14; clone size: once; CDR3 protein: CAISASREGYEQYF; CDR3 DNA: TGTGCCATCAGTGCCAGCAGGGAAGGCTACGAGCAGTACTTC
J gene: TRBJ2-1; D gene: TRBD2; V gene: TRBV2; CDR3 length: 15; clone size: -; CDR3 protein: CASRPGTSSYNEQFF; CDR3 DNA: TGTGCCAGCAGACCCGGGACTAGCTCCTACAATGAGCAGTTCTTC
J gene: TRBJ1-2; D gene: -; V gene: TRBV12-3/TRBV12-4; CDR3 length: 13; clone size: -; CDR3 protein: CASSLTAFGGYTF; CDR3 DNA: TGTGCCAGCAGTTTAACAGCTTTTGGAGGTTACACCTTC
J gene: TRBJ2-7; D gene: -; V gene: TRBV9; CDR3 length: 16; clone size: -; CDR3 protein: CASSVGAQVGYYEQYF; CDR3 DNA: TGTGCCAGCAGCGTGGGGGCCCAGGTCGGGTACTACGAGCAGTACTTC
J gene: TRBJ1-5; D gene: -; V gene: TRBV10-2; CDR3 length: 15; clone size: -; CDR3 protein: CASSESGTPHQPQHF; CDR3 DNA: TGCGCCAGCAGTGAGTCCGGGACACCTCATCAGCCCCAGCATTTT
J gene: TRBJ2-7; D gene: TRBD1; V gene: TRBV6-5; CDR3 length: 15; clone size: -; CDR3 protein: CASSYSATGSWEQYF; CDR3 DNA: TGTGCCAGCAGTTACTCCGCGACAGGGTCCTGGGAGCAGTACTTC
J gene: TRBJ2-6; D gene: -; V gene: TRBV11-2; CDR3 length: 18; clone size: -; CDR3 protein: CASSLSKGLGSGANVLTF; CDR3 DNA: TGTGCCAGCAGCTTAAGTAAGGGGCTTGGATCTGGGGCCAACGTCCTGACTTTC